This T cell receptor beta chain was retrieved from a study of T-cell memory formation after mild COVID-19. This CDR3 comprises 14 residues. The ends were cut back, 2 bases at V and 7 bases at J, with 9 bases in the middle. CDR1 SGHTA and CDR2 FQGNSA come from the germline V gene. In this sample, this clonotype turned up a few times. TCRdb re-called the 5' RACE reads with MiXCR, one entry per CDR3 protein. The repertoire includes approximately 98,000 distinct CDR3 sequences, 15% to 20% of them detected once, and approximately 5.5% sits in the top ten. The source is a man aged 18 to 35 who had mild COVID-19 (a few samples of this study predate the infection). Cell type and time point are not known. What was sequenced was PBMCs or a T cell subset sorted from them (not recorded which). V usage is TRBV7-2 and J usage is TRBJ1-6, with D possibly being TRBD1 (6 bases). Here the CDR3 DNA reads TGTGCCAGCAGCTTAACAGGGAACAATTCACCCCTCCACTTT. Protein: CASSLTGNNSPLHF.